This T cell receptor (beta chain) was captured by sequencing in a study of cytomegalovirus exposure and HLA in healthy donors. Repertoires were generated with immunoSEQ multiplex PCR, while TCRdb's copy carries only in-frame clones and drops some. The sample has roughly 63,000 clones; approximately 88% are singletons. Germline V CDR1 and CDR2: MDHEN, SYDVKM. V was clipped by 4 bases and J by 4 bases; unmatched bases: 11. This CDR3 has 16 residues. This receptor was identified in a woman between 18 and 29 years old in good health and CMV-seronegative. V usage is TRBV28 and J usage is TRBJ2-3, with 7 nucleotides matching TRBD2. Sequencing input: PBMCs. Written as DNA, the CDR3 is TGTGCCAGCAGTTCCCGGGGAGGGAGTGGGCCAGATACGCAGTATTTT. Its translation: CASSSRGGSGPDTQYF.